This paragraph reports one T cell receptor beta chain. Its antigen remains unknown. Germline loops: CDR1 SGHDT, CDR2 YYEEEE. This CDR3 region has 18 residues. V was clipped by 1 base and J by 7 bases; unmatched bases: 17. These data originate in a study of OX40 agonist ivuxolimab in advanced cancers. Across the whole study: Given to patients was ivuxolimab, an agonistic anti-OX40 (CD134) antibody.

Study-wide results and caveats: Compared with CD4+, CD8+ T cells on average had more expanded clones. The work left the antigen specificity of expanded peripheral T cells undetermined.

Data came from immunoSEQ multiplex PCR; TCRdb stores just in-frame clones and leaves some out. The profile shows about 84,000 clones, 89% of them singletons. The receptor was isolated from an adult with an advanced solid tumor such as melanoma, head and neck, liver or kidney cancer. The gene calls are TRBV5-6 and TRBJ2-5, with 9 bases lining up with TRBD2. Sequencing used CD4+ or CD8+ T cells sorted from blood, obtained in a trial of the OX40 agonist ivuxolimab. This CDR3 is CASSLTLAGAVSRGTQYF. CDR3 bases: TGTGCCAGCAGCTTGACTTTAGCGGGGGCCGTTAGTAGAGGGACCCAGTACTTC.